Below are 8 T cell receptor beta chains sequenced from a single sample in a study of Ad26.COV2.S vaccination and SARS-CoV-2 variants. Sequencing was performed with immunoSEQ multiplex PCR; in TCRdb, only in-frame clones are kept and a portion is missing. The data contain 87,000 or so clones, approximately 77% of them seen just once; the ten biggest clones take up about 15%. Sequenced material: peripheral blood, taken after recovery from COVID-19. The receptors derive from a human donor who had recovered from COVID-19.

The chain combines TRBV7-9 with TRBJ1-4, with D maybe TRBD1 (6 bases). Germline V gene lookup returns CDR1 SEHNR and CDR2 FQNEAQ (reference sequence). V dropped 5 bases and J dropped 17 bases, with 21 bases sitting between them. The CDR3 totals 13 residues. The CDR3 is CASSPMGLGGPFF. The CDR3, as DNA: TGTGCCAGCAGCCCAATGGGCCTGGGGGGCCCTTTTTTT.

The chain combines TRBV19 with TRBJ1-1, with a weak D call TRBD1 (5 bases). V lost 6 bases, J lost 0 bases, and 14 bases lay in between. The CDR3 extends over 15 amino acids. Germline V CDR1 and CDR2: LNHDA, SQIVND (reference sequence). In DNA form, the CDR3 reads TGTGCCAGTAGGCCAGCGCTGGACATGAACACTGAAGCTTTCTTT. This codes for CASRPALDMNTEAFF.

On this clone: Other DNA sequences of this sample code for an identical CDR3. This chain joins TRBV4-3 and TRBJ2-7; perhaps TRBD2 as D (5 bases). The CDR3 covers 14 residues. Between the trimmed V and J ends, which lost 3 bases and 0 bases, there was a span of 9 bases. Germline CDR1 LGHNA, CDR2 YSLEER. Written as DNA, the CDR3 is TGCGCCAGCAGCCAGGGAGCTAGCTCCTACGAGCAGTACTTC. It is translated as CASSQGASSYEQYF.

CDR3 loop: CASSQDRDRSHEQYF. The DNA of the CDR3 is TGTGCCAGCAGCCAGGACAGGGACAGATCCCACGAGCAGTACTTC. The V call is TRBV14, the J call TRBJ2-7, with 8 bases lining up with TRBD1. The CDR3 sequence is 15 residues long. The germline V gene has CDR1 SGHDN and CDR2 FVKESK. With 3 bases clipped from V and 5 bases from J, the junction kept 9 bases outside the gene matches. The full variable domain, rest sourced from reference TRBV14 and TRBJ2-7, is EAGVTQFPSHSVIEKGQTVTLRCDPISGHDNLYWYRRVMGKEIKFLLHFVKESKQDESGMPNNRFLAERTGGTYSTLKVQPAELEDSGVYFCASSQDRDRSHEQYFGPGTRLTVT.

The V and J genes are TRBV2 and TRBJ1-1; 10 nucleotides line up with TRBD1. The V gene's germline CDR1 is SNHLY and CDR2 FYNNEI. This CDR3 has 16 residues. J was trimmed by 7 bases and V by 8 bases; bases with no gene match: 16. For the CDR3, the DNA is TGTGCCAGCGAAAGAGAACCGGGACAGGGGAATGTTGAAGCTTTCTTT. Translation gives CASEREPGQGNVEAFF.

This clone was seen a single time. This sequence joins TRBV3-1 (or the pseudogene TRBV3-2) and TRBJ2-5; TRBD1 matches 7 bases. Germline V gene data show CDR1 as LGHDT and CDR2 as YNNKEL (reference sequence). J lost 5 bases, V lost 4 bases, and 1 base had no gene match. This CDR3 region has 12 residues. The CDR3 DNA is TGTGCCAGCAGCCCCAGGGGGGAGACCCAGTACTTC. Translating it yields CASSPRGETQYF.

This sequence joins TRBV5-1 and TRBJ2-7, with D possibly TRBD1 on 6 matching bases. Germline V gene data show CDR1 as SGHRS and CDR2 as YFSETQ. Trimming removed 5 bases at V and 1 base at J, with 16 bases between. The CDR3 length is 15 residues. The CDR3 DNA follows: TGCGCCAGCAGAGTTGAATTGGACAGATCCTACGAGCAGTACTTC. It translates to CASRVELDRSYEQYF.

This rearrangement joins TRBV23-1 to TRBJ1-1; tentative D call: TRBD1 (5 bases). TRBV23-1 is reported as an ORF; its role is uncertain. There are 19 residues in the CDR3. V was pared by 2 bases and J by 0 bases, with 22 bases between. The CDR3 DNA sequence: TGCGCCAGCAGTCAAACTGAGCACCGGGACGCGGAGATGAACACTGAAGCTTTCTTT. Translating gives CASSQTEHRDAEMNTEAFF.